This T cell receptor beta chain was sequenced in a study of OX40 agonist ivuxolimab in advanced cancers. Study-wide findings and caveats: Among the least clonally expanded were partial responders at 0.1-3.0 mg/kg. At 0.1 to 3.0 mg/kg, CD4+ and CD8+ blood T cells expanded clonally by week 6.

Points on this clone: The antigen is unknown.

This CDR3 contains 13 residues. From germline, CDR1 is SGHDT and CDR2 YYEEEE. V lost 4 bases to trimming and J lost 3 bases, with 11 bases between them. The data were produced by immunoSEQ multiplex PCR, yet TCRdb's version contains in-frame clones alone and is incomplete. The data show under 40,000 clones, approximately 90% seen once. This sequence was found in an adult with an advanced solid tumor such as melanoma, head and neck, liver or kidney cancer. The material was CD4+ or CD8+ T cells sorted from blood, obtained in a trial of the OX40 agonist ivuxolimab. This chain links TRBV5-6 with TRBJ2-7; possibly TRBD1 for D (6 bases). CDR3: CASSPTGHYEQYF. Here the CDR3 DNA reads TGTGCCAGCAGCCCGACAGGACACTACGAGCAGTACTTC.